The clone carrying this T cell receptor beta chain was counted at least ten times. Its matching antigen is unknown. This record comes from a study of blood T cells in healthy people across ages. Study-level findings and limits: Relative to aged donors, long-lived donors carried more naive CD4+ cells and displayed higher diversity. Underestimates were what the diversity estimates from one million T cells were considered to be. Roughly linear declines in TCR beta diversity per million T cells occurred with age.

Between the trimmed V and J ends, which lost 6 bases and 5 bases, there was a span of 11 bases. Germline V gives CDR1 SNHLY, CDR2 FYNNEI. The CDR3 has 14 amino acids. A sample-barcoded 5' primer and a J-beta primer mix were used in a second PCR of roughly 7 to 11 cycles. Per sample, CDR3-containing paired-end reads numbered at least 2.5 million. Using its own MiXCR run on the 5' RACE reads, TCRdb lists one record per CDR3 protein. The data show a few hundred thousand distinct CDR3 sequences, with 52% seen just once and around 49% held by the top ten. The rearrangement uses TRBV2 and TRBJ1-6; TRBD1 is a possible D gene (6 bases). The sequencing sample was made of blood. The receptor was isolated from a man aged 55 to 70 in good health. This CDR3 reads CASRRQDNNSPLHF. CDR3 sequence (DNA): TGTGCCAGCAGGAGACAGGACAATAATTCACCCCTCCACTTT.